Below, 20 T cell receptor beta chains from the same sample are listed, as sequenced in a study of regulatory T cells in long-lasting Graves disease. The time point here: newly diagnosed GD, antithyroid drugs for less than 3 months. PBMCs were the source of the RNA used for TCR sequencing. Investigators prepared the TCR beta libraries by applying iRepertoire HTBI primers and Arm-PCR of CDR3 regions. TCRdb re-called the multiplex PCR reads through MiXCR, storing one row per CDR3 protein. The sample contains about 350,000 distinct CDR3 sequences, over 15% of which appear only once. The same sample was also used in a study of T cells in Graves' hyperthyroidism and ophthalmopathy.

This sample comprised peripheral blood mononuclear cells (PBMCs), obtained at new diagnosis, from a patient treated with antithyroid drugs. These receptors were taken from a man in his forties with Graves disease.

This clonotype was seen ten or more times. The chain is built from TRBV2 and TRBJ1-1, with D maybe TRBD1 (6 bases). There are 14 residues in the CDR3. Trimming pared 6 bases from V and 0 bases from J, leaving 11 bases between. Germline values: CDR1 SNHLY, CDR2 FYNNEI. CDR3: CASRGGGVNTEAFF. The CDR3 DNA reads as TGTGCCAGCAGGGGAGGGGGAGTGAACACTGAAGCTTTCTTT.

This clonotype was observed a handful of times. This sequence joins TRBV27 and TRBJ2-7; D unclear. Germline V gene data show CDR1 as MNHEY and CDR2 as SMNVEV (reference sequence). Trimming removed 2 bases at V and 5 bases at J, with 10 bases between. The CDR3 covers 13 residues. DNA of the CDR3: TGTGCCAGCAGTTTACTAGGGTTCCACGAGCAGTACTTC. This sequence encodes CASSLLGFHEQYF.

This clonotype showed up many times. The chain employs TRBV7-2 and TRBJ2-1, with D tentatively TRBD1 (5 bases). V was cut by 6 bases and J by 9 bases, with 15 bases left in between. Germline CDR1 reads SGHTA; CDR2 reads FQGNSA. This CDR3 comprises 13 residues. In nucleotides, the CDR3 is TGTGCCAGCAGTCTGGGGCTAAGTCGTGAGCAGTTCTTC. As protein: CASSLGLSREQFF.

This clonotype was detected a few times. This rearrangement joins TRBV6-1 to TRBJ2-3; 13 nucleotides agree with TRBD2. The J segment lost 5 bases and the V segment lost 6 bases, leaving 5 bases of the junction unmatched. The CDR3 contains 15 residues. Germline CDR1 reads MNHNS; CDR2 reads SASEGT. The CDR3 loop reads CASSRGLAGRDTQYF. The CDR3 nucleotides read TGTGCCAGCAGCAGGGGACTAGCGGGGAGAGATACGCAGTATTTT.

This clonotype came up many times. Germline and junction disagree at one end, which may indicate a read error. This chain joins TRBV12-3 or TRBV12-4 and TRBJ1-2; D may be TRBD1 (6 bases). The CDR3 sequence is 13 residues long. The CDR3 loop is CAGSQQGPYGYTF. DNA for the CDR3: TGTGCCGGCAGTCAACAGGGTCCCTATGGCTACACCTTC.

Remarks on this clonotype: This sequence may be a read error, since a much larger clone differs from it by one base. The chain joins TRBV11-2 to TRBJ2-3; D is possibly TRBD2 (5 bases). CDR1 SGHAT and CDR2 FQNNGV come from the germline V gene. The CDR3 length is 15 residues. V was shortened by 2 bases and J by 4 bases, with 13 bases between the two germline ends. The CDR3 nucleotides read TGTGCCAGCAGCTTATTAGCGCAGGAGGCAGATACGCAGTATTTT. This codes for CASSLLAQEADTQYF.

As concerns this clonotype: Being one base from a much bigger clone, this may be a read error. A read error is likely, as this CDR3 ends without the conserved phenylalanine or tryptophan. This chain uses TRBV6-2 or TRBV6-3 with TRBJ2-7; D remains ambiguous. The CDR3 runs 13 residues. V lost 2 bases and J lost 1, with 6 bases in between. The germline V gene encodes CDR1 MNHEY and CDR2 SVGEGT. CDR3 protein: CASSYPGSYEQYS. In DNA, the CDR3 is TGTGCCAGCAGTTACCCCGGTTCCTACGAGCAGTACTCC.

The CDR3 nucleotides read TGCGCCAGCAGCACCGATACAGGAGGCAACACTGAAGCTTTCTTT. Amino acid sequence: CASSTDTGGNTEAFF. The V and J genes are TRBV5-1 and TRBJ1-1, with D perhaps TRBD1 (5 bases). Trimming shortened V by 4 bases and J by 2 bases, and 15 bases separated the two germline ends. CDR3 length: 15 residues. Germline-derived CDR1 and CDR2 are SGHRS and YFSETQ.

In its sample, this clonotype was seen many times. The chain links TRBV12-3 or TRBV12-4 to TRBJ1-4; D is undetermined. V lost 3 bases and J lost 7, with 9 bases in between. The CDR3 is 13 residues long. In DNA, the CDR3 is TGTGCCAGCAGTTTTAGCTCGAGTGAAAAACTGTTTTTT. Translating it yields CASSFSSSEKLFF.

This clonotype has a count of ten or more. The rearrangement uses TRBV7-2 and TRBJ1-6, with D maybe TRBD1 (6 bases). Germline CDR1 reads SGHTA; CDR2 reads FQGNSA. Between the trimmed V and J ends, which lost 3 bases and 6 bases, there was a span of 18 bases. This CDR3 has 17 amino acids. CDR3 loop: CASSFVPLRGGNSPLHF. CDR3 nucleotides: TGTGCCAGCAGCTTCGTCCCTTTGCGAGGGGGTAATTCACCCCTCCACTTT.

This clonotype was observed at least ten times. The J gene is TRBJ1-3, the V gene TRBV6-5; no clear D. Looked up from germline, CDR1 is MNHEY and CDR2 is SVGAGI. V was clipped by 1 base and J by 0 bases, with 16 bases between them. The CDR3 is 18 amino acids. The DNA for the CDR3 is TGTGCCAGCAGTTACTTTGGCCACAGAGTTTACTCTGGAAACACCATATATTTT. Translating it yields CASSYFGHRVYSGNTIYF.

This clonotype was seen repeatedly, ten times or more. CDR3 residues: CSARLSSSYEQYF. In DNA form, the CDR3 reads TGCAGTGCTAGGTTAAGTAGCTCCTACGAGCAGTACTTC. The V call is TRBV20-1, the J call TRBJ2-7; D is unresolved. CDR1 is DFQATT, CDR2 SNEGSKA, per germline (reference sequence). The CDR3 is made up of 13 amino acids. Trimming pared 3 bases from V and 0 bases from J, leaving 9 bases between.

The CDR3 reads CASSLRLAGGIGTDTQYF. In DNA, the CDR3 is TGTGCCAGCAGCTTAAGGCTAGCGGGGGGAATCGGCACAGATACGCAGTATTTT. The rearrangement uses TRBV7-2 and TRBJ2-3; 11 bases match TRBD2. In germline, CDR1 is SGHTA, CDR2 FQGNSA. The length of the CDR3 is 18 residues. V shed 2 bases and J 1 base; nucleotides not matched to a gene: 8.

This clonotype has at least ten counts. The chain recombines TRBV6-1 with TRBJ2-3; possibly TRBD1 for D (5 bases). The ends were cut back, 4 bases at V and 6 bases at J, with 11 bases in the middle. The CDR3 contains 13 residues. Germline V lookup: CDR1 MNHNS, CDR2 SASEGT. CDR3 loop: CASSAGLRDTQYF. In DNA form, the CDR3 reads TGTGCCAGCAGTGCAGGGCTTCGTGATACGCAGTATTTT.

This chain connects TRBV7-2 to TRBJ1-2, with D uncertain. This CDR3 spans 14 amino acids. Germline V CDR1 and CDR2: SGHTA, FQGNSA. The V and J ends lost 6 bases and 2 bases respectively, with 13 bases between them. The CDR3 protein is CASRRGLANYGYTF. DNA for the CDR3: TGTGCCAGCAGACGCGGGTTGGCGAACTATGGCTACACCTTC.

The rearrangement links TRBV20-1 to TRBJ2-2; D gene ambiguous. The V and J ends lost 3 bases and 4 bases respectively, with 9 bases between them. This CDR3 has 13 amino acids. The V gene's germline CDR1 is DFQATT and CDR2 SNEGSKA (reference sequence). CDR3: CSASWQPTGELFF. The CDR3 coding sequence is TGCAGTGCTAGCTGGCAGCCCACCGGGGAGCTGTTTTTT.

The chain joins TRBV5-1 to TRBJ2-2; D is undetermined. V gave up 4 bases and J gave up 1 base, with 14 bases separating them. Germline CDR1 reads SGHRS; CDR2 reads YFSETQ. The CDR3 totals 16 residues. The CDR3 sequence: CASSQYRALNTGELFF. CDR3 in DNA: TGCGCCAGCAGCCAATATAGGGCTTTGAACACCGGGGAGCTGTTTTTT.

At least ten counts were recorded for this clonotype. The rearrangement uses TRBV24-1 and TRBJ2-5, with D maybe TRBD1 (5 bases). The germline V and J ends were trimmed by 1 base and 0 bases, with 14 bases remaining between them. This CDR3 spans 17 amino acids. Germline V CDR1 and CDR2: KGHDR, SFDVKD. The CDR3: CATSDFGAGRYQETQYF. CDR3 coding DNA: TGTGCCACCAGTGATTTTGGGGCAGGCCGGTACCAAGAGACCCAGTACTTC.

In this sample, this clonotype turned up a few times. The chain joins TRBV2 to TRBJ2-2; 11 bases map to TRBD1. This CDR3 comprises 15 residues. The trim removed 3 bases at V and 6 bases at J, leaving 3 bases unmatched. The V gene's germline CDR1 is SNHLY and CDR2 FYNNEI. The CDR3 sequence is CASSDGQGASGELFF. CDR3 nucleotide sequence: TGTGCCAGCAGTGATGGACAGGGGGCTTCCGGGGAGCTGTTTTTT.

This clonotype was picked up many times. The V gene is TRBV18, the J gene TRBJ2-3; perhaps TRBD2 as D (5 bases). The CDR3 is 14 residues long. V was pared by 3 bases and J by 4 bases, with 11 bases between. In germline, CDR1 is KGHSH, CDR2 LQKENI. The CDR3 coding sequence is TGTGCCAGCTCACCTACTAGGGATTCAGATACGCAGTATTTT. This translates into CASSPTRDSDTQYF.